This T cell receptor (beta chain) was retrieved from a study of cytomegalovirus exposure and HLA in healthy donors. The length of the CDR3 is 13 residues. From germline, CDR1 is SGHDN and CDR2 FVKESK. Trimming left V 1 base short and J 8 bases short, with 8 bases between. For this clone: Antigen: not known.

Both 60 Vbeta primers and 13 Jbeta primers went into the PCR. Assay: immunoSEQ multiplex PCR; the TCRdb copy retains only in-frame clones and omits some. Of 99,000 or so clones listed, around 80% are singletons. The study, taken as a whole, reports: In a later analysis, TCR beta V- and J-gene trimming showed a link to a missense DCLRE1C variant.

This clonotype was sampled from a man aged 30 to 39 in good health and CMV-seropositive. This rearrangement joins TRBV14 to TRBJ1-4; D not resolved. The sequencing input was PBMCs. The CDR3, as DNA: TGTGCCAGCAGCCAAGGGGCCAGAGAAAAACTGTTTTTT. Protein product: CASSQGAREKLFF. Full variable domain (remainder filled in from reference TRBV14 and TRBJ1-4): EAGVTQFPSHSVIEKGQTVTLRCDPISGHDNLYWYRRVMGKEIKFLLHFVKESKQDESGMPNNRFLAERTGGTYSTLKVQPAELEDSGVYFCASSQGAREKLFFGSGTQLSVL.